This section outlines one T cell receptor (beta chain) sequence together with its context. CDR1 is SGHTA and CDR2 is FQGTGA in the germline V gene. The junction had 10 bases not matched to a gene; V was cut back by 5 bases and J by 1 base. The CDR3 length is 18 residues. This record comes from a study of early T cells in non-severe SARS-CoV-2 infection. TCRdb reprocessed the 5' RACE reads with MiXCR, giving one entry per CDR3 protein. The table includes 68,000 or so distinct CDR3 sequences, less than 15% detected once. The TCR originated in an adult who was a healthcare worker with PCR-confirmed SARS-CoV-2 infection or an uninfected control (not recorded which). Sequenced input: whole blood. The chain uses TRBV7-3 and TRBJ2-1; 11 nucleotides line up with TRBD2. CDR3 in DNA: TGTGCCAGCAGCCCCGGGGGACTAGCGGACGATTCCTACAATGAGCAGTTCTTC. Encoded protein: CASSPGGLADDSYNEQFF.